This T cell receptor (beta chain) was observed in a study of molecular identifiers for immune sequencing clone quantification. Study findings and constraints: Identical TCR molecules sharing a barcode could underestimate highly expanded clone sizes.

On this clonotype: Its antigen is not identified.

From the PCR reads, TCRdb called clonotypes with MiXCR, one entry per CDR3 protein. The table includes fewer than 9,000 distinct CDR3 sequences, around 31% detected once. Construction of naive CD8 libraries employed about 17,000 to 1,100,000 sorted cells together with 10%, 30% or 50% RNA. CDR3 length: 13 amino acids. Germline V CDR1 and CDR2: DFQATT, SNEGSKA (reference sequence). The ends were cut back, 3 bases at V and 7 bases at J, with 13 bases in the middle. The rearrangement links TRBV20-1 to TRBJ2-1; D assignment may be TRBD1 or TRBD2 (5 bases each). The sample was naive CD8+ T cells from blood, with Jurkat cell RNA spiked in. Subset reported: FACS-sorted CD8+CD4-CCR7+CD45RA+ naive T cells. The receptor's source is a human donor in good health. Some libraries in this study had Jurkat cell RNA spiked in. The CDR3 coding sequence is TGCAGTGCTAGTGTCGGGGCCTGGAATGAGCAGTTCTTC. It codes for CSASVGAWNEQFF.